The 13 T cell receptor beta chains reported below all come from one sample, sequenced in a study of blood T cell repertoires in COVID-19. This table comes from immunoSEQ multiplex PCR, and its TCRdb copy is limited to in-frame clones, with some not included. The repertoire has over 50,000 clones, approximately 88% of them found once; the top ten carry roughly 4%. Input material: peripheral blood. The receptors were sampled from a man aged 50 to 59 with active COVID-19.

The V and J genes are TRBV6-2 or TRBV6-3 and TRBJ1-6, with 7 bases that match TRBD1. V lost 0 bases, J lost 7 bases, and 9 bases stayed unmatched. The CDR3 loop spans 17 amino acids. The germline V gene encodes CDR1 MNHEY and CDR2 SVGEGT. The CDR3: CASSYSQLRGLNSPLHF. In DNA, the CDR3 is TGTGCCAGCAGTTACTCCCAACTAAGGGGGCTAAATTCACCCCTCCACTTT.

The chain couples TRBV7-2 to TRBJ2-3; 12 positions agree with TRBD2. The junction had 14 bases not matched to a gene; V was cut back by 5 bases and J by 5 bases. CDR3 size: 18 residues. CDR1 SGHTA and CDR2 FQGNSA come from the germline V gene. The CDR3 reads CASSPRLAGDVSGDTQYF. In DNA, the CDR3 is TGTGCCAGCAGCCCGAGACTAGCGGGGGACGTTTCGGGAGATACGCAGTATTTT.

This rearrangement joins TRBV10-3 to TRBJ2-3; D may be TRBD2 (6 bases). V lost 2 bases and J lost 12, with 12 bases in between. This CDR3 has 12 amino acids. Germline V gene data show CDR1 as ENHRY and CDR2 as SYGVKD. DNA of the CDR3: TGTGCCATCAGTGAGCCGGAGGGAGCCCAGTATTTT. Its protein product is CAISEPEGAQYF.

The genes are TRBV5-1 and TRBJ2-1, with a possible D match to TRBD1 (6 bases). V lost 4 bases and J 0 bases, leaving 11 bases between the germline ends. The length of the CDR3 is 15 residues. CDR1 is SGHRS, CDR2 YFSETQ, per germline. CDR3 sequence reads: CASSPSTGSYNEQFF. The CDR3 DNA is TGCGCCAGCAGCCCTTCGACAGGCTCCTACAATGAGCAGTTCTTC.

The chain employs TRBV5-4 and TRBJ1-6; a weak D match, TRBD1 (5 bases). CDR1 and CDR2 (germline): SGHNT, YYREEE (reference sequence). V lost 1 base to trimming and J lost 9 bases, with 14 bases between them. The CDR3 has 15 residues. CDR3 sequence reads: CASSLNRFGSSPLHF. CDR3 in DNA: TGTGCCAGCAGCTTGAACAGGTTCGGGAGTTCACCCCTCCACTTT.

The chain uses TRBV6-6 and TRBJ1-1, with D unclear. Germline CDR1 and CDR2: MNHNY and SVGAGI (reference sequence). The CDR3 sequence is 14 residues long. Deletions cut 0 bases from V and 0 bases from J, with 5 bases between. Here the CDR3 reads CASSYSEVNTEAFF. CDR3 DNA sequence: TGTGCCAGCAGTTACTCGGAGGTGAACACTGAAGCTTTCTTT.

CDR3 in amino acids: CASSVARGRTDTQYF. CDR3 coding DNA: TGTGCCAGCAGCGTAGCAAGGGGGCGCACAGATACGCAGTATTTT. This chain links TRBV9 with TRBJ2-3; 7 bases align to TRBD1. The CDR3 is made up of 15 amino acids. CDR1 is SGDLS, CDR2 YYNGEE, per germline. The junction had 2 bases not matched to a gene; V was cut back by 0 bases and J by 1 base.

The chain combines TRBV4-3 with TRBJ2-1, with 16 bases identical to TRBD2. The junction had 3 bases not matched to a gene; V was cut back by 3 bases and J by 7 bases. The CDR3 is 16 residues long. From germline, CDR1 is LGHNA and CDR2 YSLEER. CDR3 in amino acids: CASSQSGLAGGNEQFF. CDR3 nucleotide sequence: TGCGCCAGCAGCCAGTCGGGACTAGCGGGGGGGAATGAGCAGTTCTTC.

The V call is TRBV6-1, the J call TRBJ2-2; TRBD2 matches 10 bases. J was trimmed by 7 bases and V by 4 bases; bases with no gene match: 12. The CDR3 spans 17 residues. Germline V gives CDR1 MNHNS, CDR2 SASEGT. CDR3 coding DNA: TGTGCCAGCAGTGTGGAAAGCGGGGGGGCCACAGGCGGGGAGCTGTTTTTT. Amino acid sequence: CASSVESGGATGGELFF.

The CDR3 sequence is CASSLAPSGGTDTQYF. In DNA, the CDR3 is TGTGCCAGCAGCTTAGCCCCCAGCGGGGGCACAGATACGCAGTATTTT. V usage is TRBV7-2 and J usage is TRBJ2-3; 7 nucleotides line up with TRBD2. The V and J ends lost 0 bases and 1 base, in that order; junction bases with no gene match: 4. The CDR3 consists of 16 residues. In germline, CDR1 is SGHTA, CDR2 FQGNSA.

The J gene is TRBJ1-2, the V gene TRBV5-1, with D maybe TRBD1 (6 bases). CDR1 is SGHRS and CDR2 is YFSETQ in the germline V gene. This CDR3 has 13 amino acids. The V end was cut by 4 bases, the J end by 7 bases, with 14 bases between. The CDR3 DNA follows: TGCGCCAGCAGCCGGCCAGGGGTTGGTGGCTACACCTTC. Translating gives CASSRPGVGGYTF.

The chain couples TRBV14 to TRBJ2-7; the match to TRBD1 covers 7 bases. The CDR3 spans 12 residues. CDR1 SGHDN and CDR2 FVKESK come from the germline V gene. V was pared by 4 bases and J by 4 bases, with 1 base of the junction left unmatched. DNA of the CDR3: TGTGCCAGCAGCCTGACAGGGTACGAGCAGTACTTC. Amino acids: CASSLTGYEQYF.

The chain has TRBV11-2 and TRBJ2-5; tentatively, D is TRBD2 (6 bases). Germline CDR1 is SGHAT and CDR2 is FQNNGV. V shed 5 bases and J shed 6 bases, with 19 bases lying between them. This CDR3 is built from 15 residues. CDR3 nucleotides: TGTGCCAGCAGCCCGATATCCCGTCGGGGGAAGACCCAGTACTTC. Amino acid sequence: CASSPISRRGKTQYF.